This T cell receptor (beta chain) was retrieved from a study of OX40 agonist ivuxolimab in advanced cancers. Study as a whole: From about 20 to 80 years was the age range, with a mean of approximately 63 years, and 65% to 90% were male.

As to this clone: The antigen is not known.

Between the trimmed V and J ends, which lost 1 base and 9 bases, there was a span of 7 bases. There are 12 residues in the CDR3. Per the germline V gene, CDR1 is KGHSH and CDR2 is LQKENI. Overall study results and limits: Low levels of normalized T-cell clonal expansion also appeared in some nonresponders.

The assay was immunoSEQ multiplex PCR, and TCRdb's table has in-frame clones only and misses some. The table records approximately 89,000 clones, more than 75% of them present only once. This clonotype originated in an adult with an advanced solid tumor such as melanoma, head and neck, liver or kidney cancer. The sample in question was CD4+ or CD8+ T cells sorted from blood, obtained in a trial of the OX40 agonist ivuxolimab. V gene TRBV18 combines with J gene TRBJ2-1; D is perhaps TRBD2 (5 bases). CDR3 sequence: CASSPLEGEQFF. In DNA, the CDR3 is TGTGCCAGCTCACCACTCGAGGGTGAGCAGTTCTTC.